The T cell receptor beta chain under discussion was sequenced for a study of T cell responses to AZD1222 COVID-19 vaccine. Study results and limitations: Compared with day 0, the breadth and depth of the Spike-specific TCR repertoire rose significantly after two doses of AZD1222.

The method was immunoSEQ multiplex PCR; TCRdb's version includes in-frame clones alone and lacks a portion of them. This table holds about 150,000 clones, over 75% found once. On this clone: Its antigen is as yet unknown.

CDR1 and CDR2 from the germline V gene are LGHNA and YNFKEQ. Trimming removed 4 bases from V and 0 bases from J; junction bases left unmatched: 9. The CDR3 totals 17 residues. The sequence was collected from an adult in good health. V is TRBV4-2 and J is TRBJ1-1; 9 bases line up with TRBD1. The starting material was peripheral blood, obtained on day 0 of AZD1222 vaccination. This CDR3 reads CASSPDRGSVMNTEAFF. CDR3 bases: TGTGCCAGCAGCCCGGACAGGGGATCGGTGATGAACACTGAAGCTTTCTTT.